This T cell receptor (beta chain) was recovered during a study of coeliac disease. Study in general: The study queried TRBV7-2 bias without high-resolution HLA data.

Whole-study findings and limits: Unbiased detection of gliadin-specific T cells was judged not feasible with this approach. Lower clonality than controls marked TRB and TRG repertoires from active celiac intraepithelial and lamina propria samples.

Generated by immunoSEQ multiplex PCR, the TCRdb table keeps only in-frame clones and is missing some. Counted here are about 3,000 clones, about 60% occurring once; the ten biggest clones make up about 17%. A single count supports this clone. Its antigen is not identified. There are 12 residues in the CDR3. The germline V and J ends were trimmed by 3 bases and 6 bases, with 6 bases remaining between them. CDR1 and CDR2 (germline): SGHVS, FQNEAQ. Input material: lymphocytes from the gut lamina propria. The genes are TRBV7-8 and TRBJ2-1; possible D gene TRBD1, 6 bases. The sequence was obtained from a woman aged 45-59 years without celiac disease. The CDR3 region is CASSLTGNEQFF. Written as DNA, the CDR3 is TGTGCCAGCAGCTTGACAGGCAATGAGCAGTTCTTC.